This entry lists 26 T cell receptor beta chains sequenced from one sample in a study of response to subunit inactivated influenza vaccine. TCRdb reanalysed the RT-PCR reads using MiXCR and keeps one entry per CDR3 protein. The sample consists of around 580,000 distinct CDR3 sequences, roughly 10% of them appearing once. Sequencing was performed on PBMCs from blood, taken on the day of vaccination. The source of these receptors is a middle-aged man who received an inactivated influenza vaccine.

This clonotype was recorded at least ten times. The chain employs TRBV5-1 and TRBJ2-3, with TRBD2 matching over 8 bases. With 0 bases clipped from V and 3 bases from J, the junction kept 6 bases outside the gene matches. CDR3 length equals 16 residues. Germline V gene data show CDR1 as SGHRS and CDR2 as YFSETQ. CDR3 amino acids: CASSLEIAGSTDTQYF. The CDR3 DNA reads TGCGCCAGCAGCTTGGAAATAGCGGGATCTACAGATACGCAGTATTTT.

The chain is built from TRBV4-2 and TRBJ2-4; TRBD1 agrees at 8 bases. Germline V gene sequence: CDR1 LGHNA, CDR2 YNFKEQ. This CDR3 region has 16 residues. Trimming removed 1 base from V and 0 bases from J; junction bases left unmatched: 2. For the CDR3, the DNA is TGTGCCAGCAGCCAAGGGACAGGGTCAGCCAAAAACATTCAGTACTTC. Translation gives CASSQGTGSAKNIQYF.

DNA of the CDR3: TGTGCCAGCAGTTTAGGGGGGATTTCTGGCCCCTACGAGCAGTACTTC. This encodes CASSLGGISGPYEQYF. V usage is TRBV27 and J usage is TRBJ2-7; TRBD2 is a possible D gene (6 bases). The V end was cut by 2 bases, the J end by 2 bases, with 16 bases between. The V gene's germline CDR1 is MNHEY and CDR2 SMNVEV (reference sequence). The CDR3 runs 16 residues.

The chain is built from TRBV11-2 and TRBJ2-7; 12 bases line up with TRBD1. The length of the CDR3 is 15 residues. The V segment lost 1 base and the J segment 6 bases; nucleotides outside the gene matches: 4. Germline V lookup: CDR1 SGHAT, CDR2 FQNNGV. CDR3 DNA: TGTGCCAGCAGCTTAGCCGGGACAGGGGGCGTCGAGCAGTACTTC. Translated, it gives CASSLAGTGGVEQYF.

This clonotype appeared a single time. The chain links TRBV20-1 to TRBJ2-7; maybe TRBD1 (5 bases). Trimming left V 1 base short and J 3 bases short, with 16 bases between. CDR1 and CDR2 (germline): DFQATT, SNEGSKA (reference sequence). This CDR3 comprises 15 residues. CDR3 region: CSARGLTVGLYEQYF. The CDR3 region has the DNA TGCAGTGCTAGAGGACTGACAGTCGGGCTCTACGAGCAGTACTTC.

The chain uses TRBV28 and TRBJ1-6; D gene ambiguous. The CDR3 extends over 17 amino acids. Germline V CDR1 and CDR2: MDHEN, SYDVKM. The V and J ends lost 5 bases and 0 bases respectively, with 14 bases between them. The CDR3 DNA reads as TGTGCCAGCAGTAAAAAGGACCGAAGCTCCTATAATTCACCCCTCCACTTT. This sequence encodes CASSKKDRSSYNSPLHF.

The chain employs TRBV20-1 and TRBJ1-1; D ambiguous. V lost 3 bases, J lost 2 bases, and 13 bases lay in between. The CDR3 sequence is 14 residues long. CDR1 and CDR2 (germline): DFQATT, SNEGSKA (reference sequence). The DNA for the CDR3 is TGCAGTGCTAGTGGAGTCTACCTTAACACTGAAGCTTTCTTT. Translated: CSASGVYLNTEAFF.

This chain links TRBV20-1 with TRBJ2-7; 8 nucleotides line up with TRBD2. Germline V gene lookup returns CDR1 DFQATT and CDR2 SNEGSKA (reference sequence). This CDR3 contains 15 residues. J lost 5 bases, V lost 4 bases, and 13 bases had no gene match. CDR3 nucleotide sequence: TGCAGTGCTACAACCGGGACTAGTGTATTCCACGAGCAGTACTTC. Its translation: CSATTGTSVFHEQYF.

This clonotype came up a few times. The rearrangement joins TRBV4-1 to TRBJ2-4; D remains ambiguous. The V end was cut by 4 bases, the J end by 0 bases, with 10 bases between. In germline, CDR1 is MGHRA, CDR2 YSYEKL. The CDR3 is 15 residues long. The CDR3, as DNA: TGCGCCAGCAGCCTCTCTCAGGTAGCCAAAAACATTCAGTACTTC. Residues: CASSLSQVAKNIQYF.

This chain joins TRBV19 and TRBJ1-2; 7 bases align to TRBD1. Trimming cost V 6 bases and J 2 bases; bases outside gene matches: 6. The CDR3 runs 14 residues. Germline V CDR1 and CDR2: LNHDA, SQIVND (reference sequence). The CDR3 DNA is TGTGCCAGTAGGCAAGGGGGCCAGAACTATGGCTACACCTTC. The encoded protein is CASRQGGQNYGYTF.

This clonotype appeared many times. The rearrangement joins TRBV5-6 to TRBJ2-1; D remains unclear. Looked up from germline, CDR1 is SGHDT and CDR2 is YYEEEE. The CDR3 length is 13 residues. V was shortened by 3 bases and J by 4 bases, with 8 bases between the two germline ends. CDR3: CASSSDLYNEQFF. The CDR3 DNA reads as TGTGCCAGCAGCTCGGACCTGTACAATGAGCAGTTCTTC.

This chain links TRBV6-1 with TRBJ2-1; no clear D gene. Germline lookup yields CDR1 MNHNS and CDR2 SASEGT. The V gene lost 2 bases and the J gene lost 8 bases, with 7 bases spanning the gap. CDR3 size: 12 residues. In DNA form, the CDR3 reads TGTGCCAGCAGTGAATGGGGTTATGAGCAGTTCTTC. Its protein product is CASSEWGYEQFF.

This clonotype was detected many times. The chain is built from TRBV5-1 and TRBJ2-7; D is undetermined. The V end was cut by 0 bases, the J end by 2 bases, with 9 bases between. CDR1 is SGHRS and CDR2 is YFSETQ in the germline V gene. This CDR3 spans 14 amino acids. The CDR3 is CASSLVGIPYEQYF. The CDR3 DNA reads TGCGCCAGCAGCTTGGTAGGAATCCCCTACGAGCAGTACTTC.

The count of this clonotype is one. The gene calls are TRBV27 and TRBJ2-7; TRBD2 matches at 7 bases. The CDR3 has 16 residues. The V segment lost 6 bases and the J segment 0 bases; nucleotides outside the gene matches: 11. In germline, CDR1 is MNHEY, CDR2 SMNVEV (reference sequence). In nucleotides, the CDR3 is TGTGCCAGCAGGTTAAGCGGGACTCCCGGCTCCTACGAGCAGTACTTC. This codes for CASRLSGTPGSYEQYF.

The chain employs TRBV25-1 and TRBJ2-7, with D unclear. Per the germline V gene, CDR1 is MGHDK and CDR2 is SYGVNS. This CDR3 region has 12 residues. Trimming cost V 4 bases and J 2 bases, with 6 bases left between them. The CDR3 loop reads CASSVGAYEQYF. As DNA, the CDR3 is TGTGCCAGCAGTGTTGGTGCCTACGAGCAGTACTTC.

This clonotype was seen many times. This chain uses TRBV12-3 or TRBV12-4 with TRBJ2-2; D remains unclear. The CDR3 has 15 amino acids. V dropped 6 bases and J dropped 4 bases, with 15 bases sitting between them. The CDR3 loop is CASSSSDGGTGELFF. CDR3 sequence (DNA): TGTGCCAGCAGCAGCAGCGACGGTGGCACCGGGGAGCTGTTTTTT.

V gene TRBV6-1 combines with J gene TRBJ2-5, with a possible D match to TRBD2 (5 bases). The CDR3 runs 16 residues. Germline values: CDR1 MNHNS, CDR2 SASEGT. Trimming removed 5 bases at V and 3 bases at J, with 19 bases between. DNA for the CDR3: TGTGCCAGCAGTCGGGGATCTCGGGCCCCTGAAGAGACCCAGTACTTC. Encoded protein: CASSRGSRAPEETQYF.

This clonotype came up many times. The V and J genes are TRBV5-1 and TRBJ2-1, with 9 positions matching TRBD1. Losses at the gene ends were 5 bases for V and 4 bases for J; bases not matched to a gene: 7. Germline CDR1 is SGHRS and CDR2 is YFSETQ. This CDR3 contains 15 residues. CDR3 nucleotide sequence: TGCGCCAGCAGTTTTGGACAGGGGAGGTACAATGAGCAGTTCTTC. It yields the protein CASSFGQGRYNEQFF.

The chain links TRBV19 to TRBJ2-2; 9 bases are shared with TRBD1. Germline V CDR1 and CDR2: LNHDA, SQIVND (reference sequence). Losses at the gene ends were 6 bases for V and 6 bases for J; bases not matched to a gene: 5. There are 14 residues in the CDR3. CDR3 protein: CASSRTGVPGELFF. CDR3 nucleotides: TGTGCCAGTAGCCGGACAGGGGTTCCCGGGGAGCTGTTTTTT.

This chain uses TRBV5-1 with TRBJ2-5; 8 bases align to TRBD2. With 4 bases clipped from V and 5 bases from J, the junction kept 7 bases outside the gene matches. Per the germline V gene, CDR1 is SGHRS and CDR2 is YFSETQ. The CDR3 runs 14 residues. The CDR3 loop is CASSGGSGMETQYF. CDR3 DNA sequence: TGCGCCAGCAGCGGAGGTAGCGGGATGGAGACCCAGTACTTC. Based on the CDR3 plus reference TRBV5-1 and TRBJ2-5, the full variable domain is KAGVTQTPRYLIKTRGQQVTLSCSPISGHRSVSWYQQTPGQGLQFLFEYFSETQRNKGNFPGRFSGRQFSNSRSEMNVSTLELGDSALYLCASSGGSGMETQYFGPGTRLLVL.

This clonotype was observed a few times. The V gene is TRBV27, the J gene TRBJ1-2, with a tentative D call TRBD1 (5 bases). The V end was cut by 5 bases, the J end by 4 bases, with 17 bases between. This CDR3 spans 15 amino acids. CDR1 and CDR2 from the germline V gene are MNHEY and SMNVEV (reference sequence). Here the CDR3 reads CASSPADKVGYGYTF. DNA for the CDR3: TGTGCCAGCAGTCCCGCGGACAAGGTTGGCTATGGCTACACCTTC.

This clonotype was seen a few times. The rearrangement links TRBV5-1 to TRBJ1-2; TRBD1 is a possible D gene (5 bases). Trimming stripped 1 base from V and 3 bases from J, with 13 bases between. Germline CDR1 reads SGHRS; CDR2 reads YFSETQ. The length of the CDR3 is 15 residues. The chain's CDR3 is CASSLFGGGDYGYTF. The CDR3 DNA follows: TGCGCCAGCAGCTTGTTTGGGGGAGGGGACTATGGCTACACCTTC.

This clonotype occurred many times. This chain joins TRBV9 and TRBJ2-3; 8 positions agree with TRBD1. The CDR3 is 16 residues long. V trimming: 2 bases; J trimming: 0 bases; junction bases outside the gene matches: 5. Germline CDR1 SGDLS, CDR2 YYNGEE. The CDR3 nucleotides are TGTGCCAGCAGCGTCCGGACAGGGACGAGCACAGATACGCAGTATTTT. It is translated as CASSVRTGTSTDTQYF.

This chain connects TRBV5-1 to TRBJ2-7, with 8 bases fitting TRBD2. Germline CDR1 and CDR2: SGHRS and YFSETQ. V shed 2 bases, J shed 2 bases, and the junction held 6 bases outside the gene matches. This CDR3 has 15 amino acids. The CDR3 nucleotides are TGCGCCAGCAGCTTTGGTATAGCGGGGACCTACGAGCAGTACTTC. Amino acid sequence: CASSFGIAGTYEQYF.

This clonotype has more than one count but fewer than ten. V gene TRBV6-1 combines with J gene TRBJ1-2; a weak D match, TRBD1 (6 bases). Per the germline V gene, CDR1 is MNHNS and CDR2 is SASEGT. V was shortened by 4 bases and J by 6 bases, with 18 bases between the two germline ends. The CDR3 is 15 amino acids. Written as DNA, the CDR3 is TGTGCCAGCAGTGTCCTCGGGGGGACAAGTGATGGCTACACCTTC. This sequence encodes CASSVLGGTSDGYTF.

This clonotype was detected a few times. The rearrangement uses TRBV24-1 and TRBJ2-5; D is perhaps TRBD1 (6 bases). Germline loops: CDR1 KGHDR, CDR2 SFDVKD. Trimming took 0 bases from V and 5 from J, leaving 18 bases between them. The CDR3 runs to 17 residues. DNA of the CDR3: TGTGCCACCAGTGATTTGCTGTTGGGACACAACCGGGAGACCCAGTACTTC. Its translation: CATSDLLLGHNRETQYF.